The clone carrying this TCR beta chain came up once. Its antigen is as yet unknown. These data belong to a study of PD-L1 blockade in urothelial cancer. Findings of the study overall: Better survival was predicted when blood TCR clonality before treatment fell below the median.

V lost 8 bases and J lost 10; bases outside the gene matches: 8. Germline V CDR1 and CDR2: ENHRY, SYGVKD. The CDR3 is 13 amino acids. Sequencing used immunoSEQ multiplex PCR; TCRdb keeps in-frame clones, though not all of them. The sample lists approximately 100,000 clones; roughly 90% were seen once. The time point here: pretreatment peripheral blood. The TCR comes from a woman older than 75 with urothelial cancer. The sample consisted of PBMCs, taken around atezolizumab (anti-PD-L1) treatment. The chain couples TRBV10-3 to TRBJ2-1; 10 bases agree with TRBD2. The CDR3 nucleotides are TGTGCCATCGGTCTAGCGGGAGCCTGGGAGCAGTTCTTC. As protein: CAIGLAGAWEQFF.